A single sample gave rise to the 7 T cell receptor beta chains below, sequenced in a study of PD-L1 blockade in urothelial cancer (dated by TCRdb to between 2016 and 2019). What this sample's time point label stands for: peripheral blood 6 weeks after treatment start. Library generation was performed with the immunoSEQ multiplex PCR assay. Imported from immuneACCESS, the table was reduced by TCRdb to in-frame sequences with V and J called. These copies leave out some clones; in studies compared against another copy, an unresolved V gene accounts for under half, and the cause of the remainder is not known. The sample table contains over 100,000 clones; only one count was recorded for 75% to 95% of them. The ten largest make up less than 4.5% of the sample. The source was PBMCs, collected around atezolizumab (anti-PD-L1) treatment. These receptors were collected from a man in his fifties or sixties with urothelial cancer.

The chain has TRBV18 and TRBJ2-3; 7 nucleotides agree with TRBD2. With 2 bases clipped from V and 4 bases from J, the junction kept 3 bases outside the gene matches. The CDR3 runs 14 residues. CDR1 KGHSH and CDR2 LQKENI come from the germline V gene. CDR3 bases: TGTGCCAGCTCACCAGCGGGAGTCCCAGATACGCAGTATTTT. Amino acid sequence: CASSPAGVPDTQYF.

This chain uses TRBV10-3 with TRBJ2-7, with a tentative D call TRBD2 (6 bases). V lost 2 bases, J lost 2 bases, and 19 bases lay in between. CDR1 and CDR2 from the germline V gene are ENHRY and SYGVKD. This CDR3 spans 17 amino acids. The CDR3 here is CAISEPTPSEGPYEQYF. Here the CDR3 DNA reads TGTGCCATCAGTGAGCCCACCCCTAGCGAAGGACCCTACGAGCAGTACTTC.

CDR3 sequence: CASSWDRGEYGYTF. The CDR3 DNA sequence: TGTGCCAGCAGCTGGGACAGGGGCGAATATGGCTACACCTTC. This chain connects TRBV5-5 to TRBJ1-2; TRBD1 matches at 10 bases. Germline lookup yields CDR1 SGHKS and CDR2 YYEKEE (reference sequence). There are 14 residues in the CDR3. V dropped 3 bases and J dropped 5; count of bases not matched to a gene: 4.

The chain has TRBV30 and TRBJ2-4; TRBD2 might be the D (5 bases). This CDR3 spans 13 amino acids. CDR1 and CDR2 from the germline V gene are GTSNPN and SVGIG (reference sequence). V dropped 2 bases and J dropped 3 bases, with 8 bases sitting between them. CDR3 sequence (DNA): TGTGCCTGGAGTATAGGGAGCAAAAACATTCAGTACTTC. Translated, it gives CAWSIGSKNIQYF.

A remark on this clone: One junction end disagrees with the germline gene, perhaps due to a read error. The chain is built from TRBV7-2 and TRBJ2-7, with 9 positions matching TRBD2. CDR1 and CDR2 (germline): SGHTA, FQGNSA. This CDR3 has 15 amino acids. The CDR3 DNA reads as TGTGCCAGCAGTTTAGGACTAGCGCATTCCTACGAGCAGTACTTC. Translated: CASSLGLAHSYEQYF.

The chain couples TRBV30 to TRBJ2-7, with 7 bases fitting TRBD2. This CDR3 is built from 14 residues. The germline gives CDR1 GTSNPN, CDR2 SVGIG (reference sequence). Germline trimming cut 4 bases from V and 4 bases from J; bases unmatched to any gene: 10. In DNA, the CDR3 is TGTGCCTGGACGAAGCGGGGTGCTAAGTACGAGCAGTACTTC. Its translation is CAWTKRGAKYEQYF.

This chain connects TRBV5-8 to TRBJ2-3; 11 bases line up with TRBD2. The CDR3 length is 16 residues. Germline V gene data show CDR1 as SGHTS and CDR2 as YDEGEE. The ends lost 4 bases at V and 4 bases at J; junction bases unmatched: 8. The CDR3 DNA is TGTGCCAGCAGCCTTCCGACTAGCGGGGCAGCAGATACGCAGTATTTT. This gives the protein CASSLPTSGAADTQYF.